This T cell receptor (beta chain) was recovered during a study of Ad26.COV2.S vaccination and SARS-CoV-2 variants. Study-wide context: Of the COV1001 trial arms, the Ad26.COV2.S arm included the donor. Intramuscular Ad26.COV2.S at 5x10^10 or 1x10^11 viral particles.

Treatment given: 15 to 20 received Ad26.COV2.S at low or high dose, single or two shots; about 5 received placebo; per-sample allocation not given. Specimen acquisition occurred on day 63 following the initial vaccine or placebo injection. What was given as vaccine was an Ad26 vector encoding Wuhan-strain SARS-CoV-2 spike. With 8 bases clipped from V and 8 bases from J, the junction kept 12 bases outside the gene matches. Germline V gene lookup returns CDR1 SNHLY and CDR2 FYNNEI. The CDR3 consists of 14 residues. This table comes from immunoSEQ multiplex PCR, and its TCRdb copy is limited to in-frame clones, with some not included. The sample has over 400,000 clones, roughly 87% seen once.

The source is a person between 18 and 65 years old who received the Ad26.COV2.S COVID-19 vaccine or a placebo. The sequences come from peripheral blood, collected in a trial of Ad26.COV2.S vaccine versus placebo. The chain links TRBV2 to TRBJ2-1, with 7 bases that match TRBD2. As DNA, the CDR3 is TGTGCCAGCTTAGCGGGCCCCGGATCTGATGAGCAGTTCTTC. It codes for CASLAGPGSDEQFF.